The entry that follows covers one T cell receptor (beta chain) sequence. This specimen belongs to a study of T cell changes during pregnancy in multiple sclerosis. This CDR3 is 15 amino acids long. V lost 3 bases and J lost 6; bases outside the gene matches: 3. Germline V gene lookup returns CDR1 MNHEY and CDR2 SVGAGI. The assay was immunoSEQ multiplex PCR, and TCRdb's table has in-frame clones only and misses some. Of around 40,000 clones in the sample, 89% are singletons; the top ten hold about 1.2%. This rearrangement joins TRBV6-5 to TRBJ2-2; 11 bases fit TRBD2. The source is a female donor with multiple sclerosis, enrolled in a pregnancy study. The specimen was CD4+ T cells from peripheral blood mononuclear cells, collected in the first trimester of pregnancy. The CDR3 loop reads CASSYTSGSPGELFF. The CDR3 bases are TGTGCCAGCAGTTATACTAGCGGGAGTCCCGGGGAGCTGTTTTTT.